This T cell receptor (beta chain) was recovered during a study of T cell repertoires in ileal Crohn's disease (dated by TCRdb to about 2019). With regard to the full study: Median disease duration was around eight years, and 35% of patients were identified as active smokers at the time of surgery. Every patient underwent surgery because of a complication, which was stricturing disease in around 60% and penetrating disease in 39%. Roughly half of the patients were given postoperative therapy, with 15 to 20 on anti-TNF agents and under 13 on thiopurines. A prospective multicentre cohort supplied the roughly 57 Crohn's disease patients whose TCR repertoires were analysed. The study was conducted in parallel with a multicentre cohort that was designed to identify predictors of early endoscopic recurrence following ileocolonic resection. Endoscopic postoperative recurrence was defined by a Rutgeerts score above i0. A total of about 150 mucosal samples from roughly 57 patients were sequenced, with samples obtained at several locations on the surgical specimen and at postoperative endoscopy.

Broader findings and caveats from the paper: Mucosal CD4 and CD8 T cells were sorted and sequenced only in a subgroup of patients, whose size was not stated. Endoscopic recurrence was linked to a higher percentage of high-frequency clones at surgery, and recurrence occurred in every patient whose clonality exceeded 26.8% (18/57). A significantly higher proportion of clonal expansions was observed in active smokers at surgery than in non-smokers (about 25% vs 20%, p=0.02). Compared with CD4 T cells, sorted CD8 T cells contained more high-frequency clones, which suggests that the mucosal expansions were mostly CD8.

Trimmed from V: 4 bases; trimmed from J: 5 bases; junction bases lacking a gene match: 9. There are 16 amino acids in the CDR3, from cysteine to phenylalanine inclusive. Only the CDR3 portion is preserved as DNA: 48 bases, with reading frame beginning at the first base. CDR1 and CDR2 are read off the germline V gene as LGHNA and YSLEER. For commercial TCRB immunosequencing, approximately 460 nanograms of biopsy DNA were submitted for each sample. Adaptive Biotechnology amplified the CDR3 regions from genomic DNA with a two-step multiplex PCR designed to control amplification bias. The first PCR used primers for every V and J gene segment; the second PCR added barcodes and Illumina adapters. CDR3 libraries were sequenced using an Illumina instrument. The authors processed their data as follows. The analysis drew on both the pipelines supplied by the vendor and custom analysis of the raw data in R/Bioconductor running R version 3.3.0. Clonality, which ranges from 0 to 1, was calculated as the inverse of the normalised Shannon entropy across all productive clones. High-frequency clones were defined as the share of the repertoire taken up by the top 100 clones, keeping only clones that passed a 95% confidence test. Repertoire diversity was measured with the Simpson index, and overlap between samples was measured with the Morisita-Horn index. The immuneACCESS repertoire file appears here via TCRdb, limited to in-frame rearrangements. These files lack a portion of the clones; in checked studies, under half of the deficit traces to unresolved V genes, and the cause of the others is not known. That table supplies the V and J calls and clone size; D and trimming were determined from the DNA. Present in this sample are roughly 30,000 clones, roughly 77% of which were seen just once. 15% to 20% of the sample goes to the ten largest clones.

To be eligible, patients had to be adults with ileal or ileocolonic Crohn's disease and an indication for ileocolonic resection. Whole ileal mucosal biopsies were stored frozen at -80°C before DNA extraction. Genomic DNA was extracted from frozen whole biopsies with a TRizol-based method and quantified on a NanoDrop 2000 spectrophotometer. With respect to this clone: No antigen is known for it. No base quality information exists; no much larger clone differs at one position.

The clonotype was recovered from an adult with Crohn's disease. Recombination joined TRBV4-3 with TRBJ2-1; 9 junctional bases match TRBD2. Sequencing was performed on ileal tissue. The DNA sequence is TGCGCCAGCAGCCGACCTAGCGGGGAACCCGACAATGAGCAGTTCTTC. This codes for CASSRPSGEPDNEQFF.